This T cell receptor beta chain was identified in a study of CD8+ T cells in alopecia areata. Study information: In an open-label trial, patients got 5 to 10 mg tofacitinib twice daily. Tofacitinib therapy lasting 6 to 18 months was followed by 6 months off drug.

Alopecia areata patients had lesional scalp punch biopsies and peripheral blood taken from them. Following extraction, RNA underwent reverse transcription to cDNA, which served as the sequencing template. Profiled with immunoSEQ multiplex PCR; TCRdb holds only in-frame clones, not every one. The table has 160,000 or so clones, around 71% seen once. Overall study results and limits: The study also sequences resident alphabeta T cells of normal skin in scalp samples.

The CDR3 spans 15 residues. V gave up 1 base and J gave up 7 bases, with 17 bases separating them. The germline V gene has CDR1 SGHRS and CDR2 YFSETQ. Comment on this clone: The antigen remains unidentified.

The specimen comprised CD8+ T cells sorted from blood, sampled at week 0. The receptor comes from a human donor with alopecia areata. The V call is TRBV5-1, the J call TRBJ1-2; a weak D match, TRBD1 (5 bases). CDR3 loop: CASSLSGLRTRGYTF. CDR3 DNA sequence: TGCGCCAGCAGCTTGTCGGGACTAAGGACGCGTGGCTACACCTTC.